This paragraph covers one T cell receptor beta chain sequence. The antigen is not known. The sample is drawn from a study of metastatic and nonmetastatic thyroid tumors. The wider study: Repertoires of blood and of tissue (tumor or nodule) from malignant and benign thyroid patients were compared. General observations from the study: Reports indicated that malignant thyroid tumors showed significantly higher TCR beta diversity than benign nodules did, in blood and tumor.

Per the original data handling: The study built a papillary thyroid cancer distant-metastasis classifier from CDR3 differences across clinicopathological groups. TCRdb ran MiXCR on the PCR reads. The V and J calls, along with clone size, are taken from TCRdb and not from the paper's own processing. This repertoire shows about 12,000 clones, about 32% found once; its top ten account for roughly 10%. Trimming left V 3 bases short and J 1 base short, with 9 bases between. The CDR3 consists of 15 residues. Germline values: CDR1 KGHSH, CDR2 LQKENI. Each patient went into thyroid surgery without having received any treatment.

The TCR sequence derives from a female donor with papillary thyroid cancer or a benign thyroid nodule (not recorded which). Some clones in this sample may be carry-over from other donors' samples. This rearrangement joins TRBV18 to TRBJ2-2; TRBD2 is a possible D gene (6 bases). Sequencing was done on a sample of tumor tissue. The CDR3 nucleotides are TGTGCCAGCTCACCCTGGACTAAGAACACCGGGGAGCTGTTTTTT. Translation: CASSPWTKNTGELFF. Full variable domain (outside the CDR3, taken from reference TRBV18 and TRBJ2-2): NAGVMQNPRHLVRRRGQEARLRCSPMKGHSHVYWYRQLPEEGLKFMVYLQKENIIDESGMPKERFSAEFPKEGPSILRIQQVVRGDSAAYFCASSPWTKNTGELFFGEGSRLTVL.